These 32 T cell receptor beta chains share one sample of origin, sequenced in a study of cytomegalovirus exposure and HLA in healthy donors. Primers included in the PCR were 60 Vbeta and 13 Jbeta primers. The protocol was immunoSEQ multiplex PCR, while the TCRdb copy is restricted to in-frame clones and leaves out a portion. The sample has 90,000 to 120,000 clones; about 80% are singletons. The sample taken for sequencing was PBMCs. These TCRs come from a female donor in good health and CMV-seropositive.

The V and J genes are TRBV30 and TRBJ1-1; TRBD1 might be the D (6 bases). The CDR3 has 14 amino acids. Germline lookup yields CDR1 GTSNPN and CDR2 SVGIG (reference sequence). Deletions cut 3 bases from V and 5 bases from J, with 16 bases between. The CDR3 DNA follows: TGTGCCTGGAGGAGATACGGGACATGGACTGAAGCTTTCTTT. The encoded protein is CAWRRYGTWTEAFF.

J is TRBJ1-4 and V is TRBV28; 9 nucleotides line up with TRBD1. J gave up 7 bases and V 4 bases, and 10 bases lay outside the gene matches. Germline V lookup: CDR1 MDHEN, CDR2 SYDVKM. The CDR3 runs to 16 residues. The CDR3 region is CASSSGQGILGEKLFF. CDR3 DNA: TGTGCCAGCAGTTCGGGACAGGGAATACTAGGTGAAAAACTGTTTTTT.

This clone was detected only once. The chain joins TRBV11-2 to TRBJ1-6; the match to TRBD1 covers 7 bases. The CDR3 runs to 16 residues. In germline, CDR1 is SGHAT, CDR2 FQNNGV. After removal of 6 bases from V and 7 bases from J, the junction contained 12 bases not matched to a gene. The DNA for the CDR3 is TGTGCCAGCAGTTCACAGGGGTCCTTTTCGAATTCACCCCTCCACTTT. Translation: CASSSQGSFSNSPLHF.

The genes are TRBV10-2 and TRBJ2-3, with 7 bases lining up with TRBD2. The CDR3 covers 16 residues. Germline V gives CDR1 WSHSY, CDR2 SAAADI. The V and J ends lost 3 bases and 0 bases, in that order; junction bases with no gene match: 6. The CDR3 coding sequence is TGCGCCAGCAGTGATCCTAGCGGACCCAGCACAGATACGCAGTATTTT. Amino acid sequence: CASSDPSGPSTDTQYF.

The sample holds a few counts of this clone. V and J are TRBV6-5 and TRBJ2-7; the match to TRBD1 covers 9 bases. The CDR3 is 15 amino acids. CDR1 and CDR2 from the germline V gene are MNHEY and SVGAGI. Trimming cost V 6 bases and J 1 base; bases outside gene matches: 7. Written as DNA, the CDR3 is TGTGCCAGCAGAAACCCGGGACAGGGTTCCTACGAGCAGTACTTC. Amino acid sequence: CASRNPGQGSYEQYF.

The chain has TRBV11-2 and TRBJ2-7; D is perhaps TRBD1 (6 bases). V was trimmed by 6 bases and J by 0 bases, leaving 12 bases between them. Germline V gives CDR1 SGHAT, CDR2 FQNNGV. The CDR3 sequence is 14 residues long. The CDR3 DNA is TGTGCCAGCAGTGAACAGGGCCCCTCCTACGAGCAGTACTTC. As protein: CASSEQGPSYEQYF. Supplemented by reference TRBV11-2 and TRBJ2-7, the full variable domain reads EAGVAQSPRYKIIEKRQSVAFWCNPISGHATLYWYQQILGQGPKLLIQFQNNGVVDDSQLPKDRFSAERLKGVDSTLKIQPAKLEDSAVYLCASSEQGPSYEQYFGPGTRLTVT.

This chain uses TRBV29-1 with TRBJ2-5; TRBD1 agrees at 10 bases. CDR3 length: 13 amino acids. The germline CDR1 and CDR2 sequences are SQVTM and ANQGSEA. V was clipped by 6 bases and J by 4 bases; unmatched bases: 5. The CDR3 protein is CSVKRTGGETQYF. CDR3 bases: TGCAGCGTGAAAAGGACAGGGGGAGAGACCCAGTACTTC.

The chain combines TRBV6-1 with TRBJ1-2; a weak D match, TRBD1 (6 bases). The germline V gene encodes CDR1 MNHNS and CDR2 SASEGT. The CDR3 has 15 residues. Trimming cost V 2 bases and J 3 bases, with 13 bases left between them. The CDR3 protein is CASSENAGADYGYTF. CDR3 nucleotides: TGTGCCAGCAGTGAAAACGCAGGGGCCGACTATGGCTACACCTTC.

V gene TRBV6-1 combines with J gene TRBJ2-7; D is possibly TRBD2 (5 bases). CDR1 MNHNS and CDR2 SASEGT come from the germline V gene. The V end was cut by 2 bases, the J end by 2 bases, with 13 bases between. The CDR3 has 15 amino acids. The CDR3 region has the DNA TGTGCCAGCAGTGAACTCTGGGGAGTCGCCTACGAGCAGTACTTC. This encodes CASSELWGVAYEQYF.

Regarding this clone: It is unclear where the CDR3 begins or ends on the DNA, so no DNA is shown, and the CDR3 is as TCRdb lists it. CDR3 sequence: CASTPVAGGTEQCF. This chain joins TRBV7-9 and TRBJ2-7; no check of the table's D call, TRBD1, against the DNA was made. Germline lookup yields CDR1 SEHNR and CDR2 FQNEAQ (reference sequence). The CDR3 length is 14 residues, termini included.

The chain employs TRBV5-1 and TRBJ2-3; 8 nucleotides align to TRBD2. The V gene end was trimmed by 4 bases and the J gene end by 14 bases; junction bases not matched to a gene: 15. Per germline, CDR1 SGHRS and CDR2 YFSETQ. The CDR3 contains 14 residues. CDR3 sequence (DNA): TGCGCCAGCAGCCCCGGGGTAGCGGGAATGTTGCCGTATTTT. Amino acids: CASSPGVAGMLPYF.

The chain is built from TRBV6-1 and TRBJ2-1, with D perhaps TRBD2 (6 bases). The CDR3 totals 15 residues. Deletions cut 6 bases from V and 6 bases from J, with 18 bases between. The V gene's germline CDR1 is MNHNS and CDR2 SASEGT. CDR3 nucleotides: TGTGCCAGCAGCCCGATTTCTAGCGTAGGCAATGAGCAGTTCTTC. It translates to CASSPISSVGNEQFF.

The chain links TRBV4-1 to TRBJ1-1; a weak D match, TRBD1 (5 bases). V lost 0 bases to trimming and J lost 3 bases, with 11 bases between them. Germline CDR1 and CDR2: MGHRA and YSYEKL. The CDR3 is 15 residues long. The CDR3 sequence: CASSQDTGRDTEAFF. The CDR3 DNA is TGCGCCAGCAGCCAAGACACAGGCAGAGACACTGAAGCTTTCTTT.

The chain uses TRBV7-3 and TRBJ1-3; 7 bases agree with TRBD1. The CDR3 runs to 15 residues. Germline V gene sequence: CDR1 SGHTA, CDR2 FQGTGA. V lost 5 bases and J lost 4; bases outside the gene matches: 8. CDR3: CASSAQGVSGNTIYF. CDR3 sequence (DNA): TGTGCCAGCAGCGCCCAGGGGGTGTCGGGAAACACCATATATTTT.

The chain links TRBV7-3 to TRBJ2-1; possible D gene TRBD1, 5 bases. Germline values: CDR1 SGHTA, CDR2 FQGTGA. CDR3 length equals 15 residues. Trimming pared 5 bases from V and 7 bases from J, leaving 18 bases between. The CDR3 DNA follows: TGTGCCAGCAGCAAACTCCAGGGCCTAGGGAATGAGCAGTTCTTC. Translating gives CASSKLQGLGNEQFF.

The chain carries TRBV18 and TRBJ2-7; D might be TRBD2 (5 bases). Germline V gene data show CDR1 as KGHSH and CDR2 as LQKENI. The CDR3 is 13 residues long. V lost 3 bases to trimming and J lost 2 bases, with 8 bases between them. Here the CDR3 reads CASSPSGAYEQYF. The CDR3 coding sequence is TGTGCCAGCTCACCGAGCGGAGCCTACGAGCAGTACTTC.

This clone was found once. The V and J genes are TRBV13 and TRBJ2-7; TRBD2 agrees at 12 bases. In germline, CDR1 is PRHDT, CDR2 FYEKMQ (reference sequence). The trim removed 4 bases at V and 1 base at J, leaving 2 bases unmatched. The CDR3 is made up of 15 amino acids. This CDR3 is CASSSSGRGSYEQYF. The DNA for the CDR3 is TGTGCCAGCAGCTCTAGCGGGAGGGGATCCTACGAGCAGTACTTC. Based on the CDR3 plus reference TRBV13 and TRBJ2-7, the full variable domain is AAGVIQSPRHLIKEKRETATLKCYPIPRHDTVYWYQQGPGQDPQFLISFYEKMQSDKGSIPDRFSAQQFSDYHSELNMSSLELGDSALYFCASSSSGRGSYEQYFGPGTRLTVT.

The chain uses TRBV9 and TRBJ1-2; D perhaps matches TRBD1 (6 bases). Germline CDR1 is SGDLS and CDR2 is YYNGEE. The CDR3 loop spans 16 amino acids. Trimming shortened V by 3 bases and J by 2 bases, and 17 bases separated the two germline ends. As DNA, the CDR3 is TGTGCCAGCAGCGAAACAACAGGAAGGGGGAACTATGGCTACACCTTC. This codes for CASSETTGRGNYGYTF.

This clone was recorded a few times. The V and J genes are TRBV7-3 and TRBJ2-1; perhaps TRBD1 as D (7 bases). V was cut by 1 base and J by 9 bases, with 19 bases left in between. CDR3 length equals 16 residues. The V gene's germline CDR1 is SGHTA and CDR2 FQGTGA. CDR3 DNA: TGTGCCAGCAGCTTAAGAGGAGGGGGACAGATAGGTGAGCAGTTCTTC. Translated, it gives CASSLRGGGQIGEQFF.

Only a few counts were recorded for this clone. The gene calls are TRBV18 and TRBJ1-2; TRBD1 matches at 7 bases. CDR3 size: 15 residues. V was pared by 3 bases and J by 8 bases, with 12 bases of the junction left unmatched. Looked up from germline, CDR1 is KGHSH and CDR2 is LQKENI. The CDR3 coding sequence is TGTGCCAGCTCACCGGCAACGGGACAGTCCCTCGGCTACACCTTC. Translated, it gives CASSPATGQSLGYTF.

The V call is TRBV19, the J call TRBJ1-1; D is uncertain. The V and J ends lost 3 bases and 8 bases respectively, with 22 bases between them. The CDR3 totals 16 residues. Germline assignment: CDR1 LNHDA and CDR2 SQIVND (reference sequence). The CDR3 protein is CASSISTTASGSEAFF. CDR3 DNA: TGTGCCAGTAGTATTTCGACTACTGCGTCTGGCTCCGAAGCTTTCTTT. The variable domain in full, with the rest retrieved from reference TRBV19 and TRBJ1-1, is DGGITQSPKYLFRKEGQNVTLSCEQNLNHDAMYWYRQDPGQGLRLIYYSQIVNDFQKGDIAEGYSVSREKKESFPLTVTSAQKNPTAFYLCASSISTTASGSEAFFGQGTRLTVV.

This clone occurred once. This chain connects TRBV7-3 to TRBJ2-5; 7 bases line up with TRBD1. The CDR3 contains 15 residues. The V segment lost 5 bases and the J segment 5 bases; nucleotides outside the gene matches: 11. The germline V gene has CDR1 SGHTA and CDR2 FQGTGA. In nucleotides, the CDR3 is TGTGCCAGCAGCCTCCGACAGGGTACGGGGGAGACCCAGTACTTC. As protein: CASSLRQGTGETQYF. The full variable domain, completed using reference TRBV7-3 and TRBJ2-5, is GAGVSQTPSNKVTEKGKYVELRCDPISGHTALYWYRQSLGQGPEFLIYFQGTGAADDSGLPNDRFFAVRPEGSVSTLKIQRTERGDSAVYLCASSLRQGTGETQYFGPGTRLLVL.

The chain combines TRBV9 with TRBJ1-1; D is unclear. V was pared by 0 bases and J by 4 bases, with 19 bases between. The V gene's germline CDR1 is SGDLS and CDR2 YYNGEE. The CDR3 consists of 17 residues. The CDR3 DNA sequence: TGTGCCAGCAGCGTAGGCACCCGACCAGGTCCAGGCACTGAAGCTTTCTTT. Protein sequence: CASSVGTRPGPGTEAFF.

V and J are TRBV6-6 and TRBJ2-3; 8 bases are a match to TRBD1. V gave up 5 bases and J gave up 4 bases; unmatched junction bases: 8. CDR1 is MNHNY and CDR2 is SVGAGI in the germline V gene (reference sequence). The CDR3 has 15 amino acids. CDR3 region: CASSKGQGGADTQYF. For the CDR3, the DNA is TGTGCCAGCAGTAAAGGACAGGGAGGAGCAGATACGCAGTATTTT.

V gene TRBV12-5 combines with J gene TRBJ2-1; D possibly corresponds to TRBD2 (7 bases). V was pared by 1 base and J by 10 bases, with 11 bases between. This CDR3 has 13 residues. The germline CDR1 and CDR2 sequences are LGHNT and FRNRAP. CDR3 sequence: CASGLEGGGEQFF. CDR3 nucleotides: TGTGCTAGTGGTTTGGAGGGGGGGGGCGAGCAGTTCTTC.

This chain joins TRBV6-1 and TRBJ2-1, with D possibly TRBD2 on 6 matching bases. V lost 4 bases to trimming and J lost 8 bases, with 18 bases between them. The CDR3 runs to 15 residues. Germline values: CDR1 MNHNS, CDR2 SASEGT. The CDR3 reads CASSGDGAGRDEQFF. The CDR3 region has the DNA TGTGCCAGCAGTGGCGACGGGGCGGGAAGGGATGAGCAGTTCTTC.

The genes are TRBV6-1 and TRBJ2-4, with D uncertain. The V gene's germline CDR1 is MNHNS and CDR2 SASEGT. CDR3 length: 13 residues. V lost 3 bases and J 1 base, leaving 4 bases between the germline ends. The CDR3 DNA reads TGTGCCAGCAGTGACAGGGCCAAAAACATTCAGTACTTC. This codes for CASSDRAKNIQYF.

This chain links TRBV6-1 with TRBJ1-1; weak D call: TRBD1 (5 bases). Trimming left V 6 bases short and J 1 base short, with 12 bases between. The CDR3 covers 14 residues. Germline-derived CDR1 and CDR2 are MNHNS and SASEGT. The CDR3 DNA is TGTGCCAGCAGGGGGGGACCCTCGAACACTGAAGCTTTCTTT. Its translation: CASRGGPSNTEAFF.

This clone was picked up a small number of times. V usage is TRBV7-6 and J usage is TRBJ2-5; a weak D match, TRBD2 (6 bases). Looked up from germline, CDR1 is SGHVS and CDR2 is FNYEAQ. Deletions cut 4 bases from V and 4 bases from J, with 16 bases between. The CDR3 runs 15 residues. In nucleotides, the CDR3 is TGTGCCAGCAGCTCAGGAGGGGCTCGGGTAGAGACCCAGTACTTC. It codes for CASSSGGARVETQYF. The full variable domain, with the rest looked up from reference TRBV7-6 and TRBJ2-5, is GAGVSQSPRYKVTKRGQDVALRCDPISGHVSLYWYRQALGQGPEFLTYFNYEAQQDKSGLPNDRFSAERPEGSISTLTIQRTEQRDSAMYRCASSSGGARVETQYFGPGTRLLVL.

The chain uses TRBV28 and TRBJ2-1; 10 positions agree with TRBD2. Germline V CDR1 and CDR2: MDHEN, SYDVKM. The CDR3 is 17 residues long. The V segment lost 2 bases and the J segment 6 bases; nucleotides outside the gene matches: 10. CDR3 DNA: TGTGCCAGCAGTTTAGAGTCACTACTAGCGGGATTCAATGAGCAGTTCTTC. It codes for CASSLESLLAGFNEQFF. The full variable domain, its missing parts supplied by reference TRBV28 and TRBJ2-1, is DVKVTQSSRYLVKRTGEKVFLECVQDMDHENMFWYRQDPGLGLRLIYFSYDVKMKEKGDIPEGYSVSREKKERFSLILESASTNQTSMYLCASSLESLLAGFNEQFFGPGTRLTVL.

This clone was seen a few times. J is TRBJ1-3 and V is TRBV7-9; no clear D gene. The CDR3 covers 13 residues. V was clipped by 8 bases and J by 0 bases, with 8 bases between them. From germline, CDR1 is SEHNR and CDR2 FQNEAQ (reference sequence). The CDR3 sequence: CASGRGSGNTIYF. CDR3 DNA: TGTGCCAGCGGACGGGGCTCTGGAAACACCATATATTTT.

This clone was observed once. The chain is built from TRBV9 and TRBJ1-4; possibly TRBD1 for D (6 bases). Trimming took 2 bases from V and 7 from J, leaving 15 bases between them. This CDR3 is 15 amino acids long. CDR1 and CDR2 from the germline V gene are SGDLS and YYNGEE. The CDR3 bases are TGTGCCAGCAGCGTCTCACAGGGAATGGGTGAAAAACTGTTTTTT. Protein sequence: CASSVSQGMGEKLFF.